A selection of T cell receptor beta chains follows, all from one sample in a study of neurological immune-mediated disorders. TCRdb used MiXCR to reprocess the 5' RACE reads, holding one entry per CDR3 protein. Here the sample spans 25,000 to 35,000 distinct CDR3 sequences, about 3.8% being singletons. Sequencing was done on a sample of CD4+ T cells from blood. All receptors come from a woman aged 40-49 years in good health. The CDR3 runs from the conserved cysteine through the conserved F or W. Each record gives: V gene, clone size, D gene, J gene, CDR3 DNA, CDR3 protein. A D gene is named only where the DNA matches it firmly. Part of the rows lack a size; the others show once, few, many or a class for expanded clones.

>TRBV7-2|many|TRBD2|TRBJ2-1
TGTGCCAGCAGCTTTGTAGCGGGGGGTAACAATGAGCAGTTCTTC
CASSFVAGGNNEQFF
>TRBV6-5|many|-|TRBJ1-6
TGTGCCAGCAGTACTCAGCCCTTTGTCGGGTTACCCCTCCACTTT
CASSTQPFVGLPLHF
>TRBV20-1|few|-|TRBJ1-1
TGCAGTGCTAGAGTCCCAGGGGCGTACACTGAAGCTTTCTTT
CSARVPGAYTEAFF
>TRBV28|many|-|TRBJ2-7
TGTGCCAGCAGAACCGACGGACGTGGGCGCGTCGACTTC
CASRTDGRGRVDF
>TRBV29-1|many|TRBD1|TRBJ2-7
TGCAGCGTTGTTGGGACAGGGGGGTACTACGAGCAGTACTTC
CSVVGTGGYYEQYF
>TRBV12-3/TRBV12-4|medium-sized|-|TRBJ1-5
TGTGCCAGCAGTTTTAGGGCTGGGGATCAGCCCCAGCATTTT
CASSFRAGDQPQHF
>TRBV20-1|many|TRBD2|TRBJ2-3
TGCAGTGCACCTTTAGCGGGAGGGGATACGCAGTATTTT
CSAPLAGGDTQYF
>TRBV5-1|many|-|TRBJ2-7
TGCGCCAGCAGCTTGTTAGCGGAAGTCACCTACGAGCAGTACTTC
CASSLLAEVTYEQYF
>TRBV5-1|many|TRBD1|TRBJ2-1
TGCGCCAGCAGCCCCGGACAGGATTACAATGAGCAGTTCTTC
CASSPGQDYNEQFF
>TRBV5-1|many|TRBD1|TRBJ2-5
TGCGCCAGCAGCTTGGGCGCCGGGACAGGGAAAGGAGAGACCCAGTACTTC
CASSLGAGTGKGETQYF
>TRBV5-1|many|-|TRBJ2-5
TGCGCCAGCAGCTACGCCCGGGGAGAAGAGACCCAGTACTTC
CASSYARGEETQYF
>TRBV18|many|-|TRBJ2-3
TGTGCCAGCTCACCGCTCATCCAGACTAGCACAGATACGCAGTATTTT
CASSPLIQTSTDTQYF
>TRBV5-1|many|TRBD1|TRBJ1-1
TGCGCCAGCAACGACAGGACAGGGGACACTGAAGCTTTCTTT
CASNDRTGDTEAFF
>TRBV7-2|many|-|TRBJ2-7
TGTGCCAGCAGCTTTTTTGCAAGCTCCTACGAGCAGTACTTC
CASSFFASSYEQYF
>TRBV18|many|-|TRBJ2-6
TGTGCCAGCTCACCAGAACAGGCAACCTCTGGGGCCAACGTCCTGACTTTC
CASSPEQATSGANVLTF
>TRBV20-1|many|TRBD1|TRBJ1-4
TGCAGTGCTAGGCCCGGGACAGGGAACGAAAAACTGTTTTTT
CSARPGTGNEKLFF
>TRBV7-2|many|TRBD2|TRBJ2-2
TGTGCCAGCAGCCCAGCAGCTAGCGGAACGAACACCGGGGAGCTGTTTTTT
CASSPAASGTNTGELFF
>TRBV6-5|many|TRBD1|TRBJ1-1
TGTGCCAGCAGTTACTCGTACAGGGGCCCCGGTTTCTTT
CASSYSYRGPGFF
>TRBV5-1|many|-|TRBJ2-7
TGCGCCAGCAGCTTGACTACAGGGTCCTACGAGCAGTACTTC
CASSLTTGSYEQYF
>TRBV7-2|many|TRBD2|TRBJ2-3
TGTGCCAGCAGCTCCGCGGGCGGGACTAGCTTTAGGGTTTCGGATACGCAGTATTTT
CASSSAGGTSFRVSDTQYF
>TRBV5-1|many|-|TRBJ1-4
TGCGCCAGCAGCTTAGGGTTTAATGAAAAACTGTTTTTT
CASSLGFNEKLFF
>TRBV25-1|many|TRBD1|TRBJ1-4
TGTGCCAGCAGTGACGGACAGGTTGGCGAAAAACTGTTTTTT
CASSDGQVGEKLFF
>TRBV19|many|TRBD2|TRBJ2-2
TGTGCCAGTAGCCAAACTAGCGCCGGGGAGCTGTTTTTT
CASSQTSAGELFF
>TRBV11-2|many|TRBD1|TRBJ1-1
TGTGCCAGCAGCTCCCTACAGGGGAGGCCTATTGAAGCTTTCTTT
CASSSLQGRPIEAFF
>TRBV5-1|many|TRBD2|TRBJ2-7
TGCGCCAGCAGCTCAGATGGGACTAGCGGGGCCTACGAGCAGTACTTC
CASSSDGTSGAYEQYF
>TRBV5-1|many|TRBD1|TRBJ2-7
TGCGCCAGCAGCTTGGCCGGCAGGGGGTCGGGCGAGCAGTACTTC
CASSLAGRGSGEQYF
>TRBV7-2|many|-|TRBJ2-5
TGTGCCAGCAGCTTAGGGGGTCATCGTGGGCGGGAGACCCAGTACTTC
CASSLGGHRGRETQYF
>TRBV7-2|many|-|TRBJ1-5
TGTGCCAGCAGCTTAGGAGGGGCTGGGTCTCAGCCCCAGCATTTT
CASSLGGAGSQPQHF
>TRBV7-2|many|-|TRBJ2-3
TGTACCAGCAGCGCCCTAGGAGGAAGCACAGATACGCAGTATTTT
CTSSALGGSTDTQYF
>TRBV13|many|TRBD2|TRBJ2-7
TGTGCCAGCAGCACTAGGACTAGCGGGATCCGCGAGCAGTACTTC
CASSTRTSGIREQYF
>TRBV30|many|-|TRBJ1-5
TGTGCCTGGAGTCGACAGGCCGATCAGCCCCAGCATTTT
CAWSRQADQPQHF
>TRBV3-1|many|TRBD2|TRBJ2-1
TGTGCCAGCAGCCTAGCGGGGGGGCCTTCCTACAATGAGCAGTTCTTC
CASSLAGGPSYNEQFF
>TRBV12-3/TRBV12-4|many|-|TRBJ1-2
TGTGCCAGCACCGTGACAGCTAACTATGGCTACACCTTC
CASTVTANYGYTF
>TRBV3-1|many|TRBD1|TRBJ2-1
TGTGCCAGCAGCCAAAGAAGAGGGGACAGTTTAGAATACAATGAGCAGTTCTTC
CASSQRRGDSLEYNEQFF
>TRBV19|-|-|TRBJ2-7
TGTGCCAGTAGGGCTGGGTACGGTAGTGACGAGCAGTACTTC
CASRAGYGSDEQYF
>TRBV12-3/TRBV12-4|many|TRBD2|TRBJ2-1
TGTGCCAGCAGTTTAGGTACTAGCGGAGGGAGTGAGCAGTTCTTC
CASSLGTSGGSEQFF
>TRBV5-1|many|-|TRBJ2-5
TGCGCCAGCAGCCCCGGACTACAAGAGACCCAGTACTTC
CASSPGLQETQYF
>TRBV20-1|many|TRBD1|TRBJ2-7
TGCAGTGCAACGTCTCGGACAGGCGGGGAGCAGTACTTC
CSATSRTGGEQYF
>TRBV5-1|many|-|TRBJ2-1
TGCGCCAGCAGCTTGGCCCCAAAACAAGGAAATGAGCAGTTCTTC
CASSLAPKQGNEQFF
>TRBV6-1|many|-|TRBJ1-5
TGTGCCAGCAGCATGACAGAGAATCAGCCCCAGCATTTT
CASSMTENQPQHF
>TRBV5-1|many|-|TRBJ2-2
TGCGCCAGCAGCTTGGTGGGGACAACTGGAGCCGGGGAGCTGTTTTTT
CASSLVGTTGAGELFF